This is a list of T cell receptor beta chains from one sample in a study of PD-L1 blockade in urothelial cancer. Method: immunoSEQ multiplex PCR; TCRdb's copy keeps in-frame clones and lacks some. This repertoire shows about 84,000 clones, 82% found once; its top ten account for 9.5%. Here the sequenced sample was PBMCs, taken around atezolizumab (anti-PD-L1) treatment. Receptor source: a man between 65 and 85 years old with urothelial cancer. CDR3s leave out the opening cysteine and the closing phenylalanine or tryptophan.

J gene | V gene | CDR3 protein
TRBJ1-3 | TRBV25-1 | ASHDRAGNTIY
TRBJ2-4 | TRBV5-1 | ASSLSGDIQY
TRBJ2-3 | TRBV7-9 | ASSWGLPTVTDTQY
TRBJ2-3 | TRBV5-1 | ASSLGTGTGGDTQY
TRBJ1-1 | TRBV25-1 | ASRRAGLWTEAF
TRBJ1-2 | TRBV5-4 | ASSPGQNYGYT
TRBJ1-1 | TRBV5-1 | ASSSLPGNTEAF
TRBJ2-7 | TRBV27 | ASSVISGQFIYEQY
TRBJ2-7 | TRBV6-5 | ASRGTSGSYEQY
TRBJ2-2 | TRBV30 | AWTILLNTGELF
TRBJ1-2 | TRBV6-1 | ASSETDRAYGYT
TRBJ2-7 | TRBV11-2 | ASSLGHRGYEQY
TRBJ1-1 | TRBV19 | ASSTQGNTEAF
TRBJ2-7 | TRBV11-2 | ASSYLTGGPYEQY
TRBJ1-6 | TRBV5-1 | ASSLDDRGSGSPLH
TRBJ1-1 | TRBV11-2 | ASSLVVGGTEAF
TRBJ2-7 | TRBV5-1 | ASSTGQGSYEQY
TRBJ2-2 | TRBV6-5 | ASSYSGRGNIGELF
TRBJ1-4 | TRBV15 | ATSRVYRVDEKLF
TRBJ2-2 | TRBV14 | ASSQRGNTGELF
TRBJ1-5 | TRBV6-5 | ASSRTGTEQPQH
TRBJ1-2 | TRBV7-2 | ASSWGGRSFYGYT
TRBJ2-2 | TRBV5-1 | ASSRWGLVNSGELF
TRBJ1-2 | TRBV7-2 | ASSYRGQNGYT
TRBJ1-1 | TRBV6-6 | ASSYSGGARTEAF
TRBJ2-5 | TRBV25-1 | ASSEGDGGQY
TRBJ1-1 | TRBV9 | VSSSRGGYEAF
TRBJ2-5 | TRBV6-5 | ASKYGGEQETQY
TRBJ2-3 | TRBV11-3 | ASSFGGSTDTQY
TRBJ1-2 | TRBV7-2 | ASSLVGTGGEDYGYT
TRBJ2-2 | TRBV27 | ASSLLFNRGGNTGELF
TRBJ2-7 | TRBV11-2 | ASSLPDSFYEQY
TRBJ2-3 | TRBV2 | ASRDPGQGSTDTQY
TRBJ2-2 | TRBV9 | ASSVAEAGGTGELF
TRBJ2-5 | TRBV2 | ASSPRTSGGAWETQY
TRBJ2-5 | TRBV19 | ASSRPGTEETQY
TRBJ2-2 | TRBV11-3 | ASSPRTSGTGELF
TRBJ2-3 | TRBV7-2 | ASRQARLAGHTDTQY
TRBJ2-5 | TRBV5-1 | ASSLGEGRETQY
TRBJ2-2 | TRBV7-3 | ASSPSYSGELF
TRBJ2-2 | TRBV19 | ASVRARNTGELF
TRBJ1-4 | TRBV13 | ASSFGWANEKLF
TRBJ2-2 | TRBV10-1 | ASSDSGGDTGELF
TRBJ1-1 | TRBV9 | ASSVAGQTEAF
TRBJ1-5 | TRBV18 | ASSPRETLNQPQH
TRBJ2-7 | TRBV6-1 | ASSRRGGTYEQY
TRBJ1-4 | TRBV4-2 | ASNPKRVSNEKLF
TRBJ1-1 | TRBV20-1 | SARTGTEAF
TRBJ2-3 | TRBV7-2 | ASSLGGQQDTQY
TRBJ2-7 | TRBV7-2 | ASSLVGGQGAEQY
TRBJ1-1 | TRBV27 | ASSQTGGEAF
TRBJ1-5 | TRBV6-5 | ASRTWDSRAPQH
TRBJ2-1 | TRBV5-1 | ASSLDRTGDYNEQF
TRBJ1-4 | TRBV13 | ASSLRQGKNEKLF
TRBJ1-1 | TRBV7-9 | ASSATGGNTEAF